This T cell receptor beta chain stems from a study of prognosis after radiotherapy for stage I lung cancer. As for the study in general: The study included 13 to 15 patients with newly diagnosed primary stage I lung tumors and 4 to 6 with oligometastatic NSCLC after surgical resection of the primary tumor. Radiotherapy: SBRT, 3 to 5 fractions, biologically effective dose at least 100 Gy. Study observations and caveats: Reportedly, TRBV and TRBJ gene usage differed by presence of metastases in patients.

This clonotype was recorded at least ten times. What it binds is not known. Germline-derived CDR1 and CDR2 are MDHEN and SYDVKM. The V and J ends lost 11 bases and 13 bases respectively, with 24 bases between them. The CDR3 contains 14 residues. Genomic DNA yielded TCR beta CDR3, amplified by two-round multiplex PCR. Every TRBV and TRBJ gene had its own specific primer in first-round PCR. Amplification in the second PCR round was performed with universal primers. TCRdb re-derived calls from the multiplex PCR reads in MiXCR, one entry per CDR3 protein. The sample has around 63,000 distinct CDR3 sequences; around 27% are singletons.

The clonotype was recovered from a donor aged 50 or older with non-small cell lung cancer. The rearrangement joins TRBV28 to TRBJ1-6; D gene unclear. The specimen was PBMCs, collected before or after stereotactic body radiation therapy (not recorded which). The CDR3 sequence: CAGTMGGGSSPLHF. The CDR3 coding sequence is TGTGCCGGTACTATGGGTGGTGGGTCTTCGCCCCTCCACTTT.